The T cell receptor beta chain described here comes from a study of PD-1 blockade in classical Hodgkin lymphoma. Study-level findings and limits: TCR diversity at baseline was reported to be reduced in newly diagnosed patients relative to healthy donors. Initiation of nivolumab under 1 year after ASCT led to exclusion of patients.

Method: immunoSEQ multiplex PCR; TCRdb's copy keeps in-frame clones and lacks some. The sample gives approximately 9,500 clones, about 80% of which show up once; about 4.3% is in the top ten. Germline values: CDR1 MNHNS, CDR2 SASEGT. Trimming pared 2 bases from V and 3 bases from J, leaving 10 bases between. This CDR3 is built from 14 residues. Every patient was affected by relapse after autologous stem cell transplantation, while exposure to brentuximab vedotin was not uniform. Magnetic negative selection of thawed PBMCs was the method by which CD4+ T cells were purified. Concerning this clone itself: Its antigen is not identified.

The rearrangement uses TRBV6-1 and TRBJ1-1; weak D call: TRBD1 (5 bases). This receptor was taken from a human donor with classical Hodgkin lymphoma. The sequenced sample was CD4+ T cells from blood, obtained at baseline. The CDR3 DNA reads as TGTGCCAGCAGTGAAAGGAGCAGGGACACTGAAGCTTTCTTT. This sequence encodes CASSERSRDTEAFF.